Shown below are 21 T cell receptor beta chains from a single sample sequenced in a study of cytomegalovirus exposure and HLA in healthy donors. A multiplex PCR was run with 60 Vbeta primers and 13 Jbeta primers. Clones were read by immunoSEQ multiplex PCR, and TCRdb kept only the in-frame ones, dropping some. The table for this sample gives 150,000 to 200,000 clones. The specimen sequenced was PBMCs. The receptors here all came from a man between 25 and 39 years old in good health and CMV-seronegative.

The chain links TRBV19 to TRBJ1-2; D is unresolved. The V end lost 3 bases, the J end lost 4 bases, and 12 bases lay between the germline ends. Germline CDR1 and CDR2: LNHDA and SQIVND (reference sequence). This CDR3 contains 14 residues. The CDR3 here is CASSIGAGFYGYTF. CDR3 in DNA: TGTGCCAGTAGTATTGGCGCAGGTTTCTATGGCTACACCTTC.

This chain joins TRBV5-1 and TRBJ2-7; TRBD1 agrees at 9 bases. Germline assignment: CDR1 SGHRS and CDR2 YFSETQ. V dropped 3 bases and J dropped 2; count of bases not matched to a gene: 6. The length of the CDR3 is 15 residues. Here the CDR3 reads CASSSSGTGTYEQYF. CDR3 bases: TGCGCCAGCAGCTCCTCCGGGACAGGGACCTACGAGCAGTACTTC.

The rearrangement joins TRBV4-2 to TRBJ1-1, with 7 bases that match TRBD1. CDR1 and CDR2 from the germline V gene are LGHNA and YNFKEQ. This CDR3 contains 17 residues. The ends lost 0 bases at V and 0 bases at J; junction bases unmatched: 7. The DNA of the CDR3 is TGTGCCAGCAGCCAAGATCGGCGCAGGGGGATGAACACTGAAGCTTTCTTT. This gives the protein CASSQDRRRGMNTEAFF.

This chain connects TRBV27 to TRBJ1-1; tentative D call: TRBD1 (6 bases). Germline CDR1 MNHEY, CDR2 SMNVEV (reference sequence). The CDR3 extends over 18 amino acids. V lost 0 bases, J lost 5 bases, and 22 bases lay in between. As DNA, the CDR3 is TGTGCCAGCAGTTTATCAGTTGGCTGGAGGGGGGGGAGGACTGAAGCTTTCTTT. This translates into CASSLSVGWRGGRTEAFF.

The V call is TRBV27, the J call TRBJ2-5, with 11 positions matching TRBD2. V lost 6 bases, J lost 7 bases, and 10 bases stayed unmatched. This CDR3 is built from 15 residues. CDR1 is MNHEY and CDR2 is SMNVEV in the germline V gene (reference sequence). The CDR3 here is CASSLGLAAGGTQYF. CDR3 bases: TGTGCCAGCAGCCTGGGACTAGCGGCAGGCGGGACCCAGTACTTC.

The chain uses TRBV18 and TRBJ2-1; 8 positions match TRBD2. V was pared by 3 bases and J by 2 bases, with 0 bases of the junction left unmatched. Looked up from germline, CDR1 is KGHSH and CDR2 is LQKENI. The CDR3 consists of 14 residues. The CDR3 loop is CASSPSGTYNEQFF. CDR3 nucleotides: TGTGCCAGCTCACCTAGCGGGACCTACAATGAGCAGTTCTTC.

This rearrangement joins TRBV13 to TRBJ2-7, with 8 bases matching TRBD1. The CDR3 runs to 14 residues. V shed 4 bases and J 3 bases; nucleotides not matched to a gene: 5. Germline lookup yields CDR1 PRHDT and CDR2 FYEKMQ (reference sequence). The CDR3 bases are TGTGCCAGCAGCTCGGGACAGGCAAACTACGAGCAGTACTTC. Translating it yields CASSSGQANYEQYF. Supplemented by reference TRBV13 and TRBJ2-7, the full variable domain reads AAGVIQSPRHLIKEKRETATLKCYPIPRHDTVYWYQQGPGQDPQFLISFYEKMQSDKGSIPDRFSAQQFSDYHSELNMSSLELGDSALYFCASSSGQANYEQYFGPGTRLTVT.

V and J are TRBV5-1 and TRBJ2-1; perhaps TRBD2 as D (6 bases). The CDR3 is made up of 15 amino acids. Trimming took off 4 bases at V and 6 bases at J, with 17 bases between the two ends. The germline V gene encodes CDR1 SGHRS and CDR2 YFSETQ. The DNA for the CDR3 is TGCGCCAGCAGCCCGTCCGGGAGATTCTCCAATGAGCAGTTCTTC. Its protein is CASSPSGRFSNEQFF.

The rearrangement uses TRBV7-8 and TRBJ1-5; D is undetermined. Germline V gene data show CDR1 as SGHVS and CDR2 as FQNEAQ. Trimming removed 0 bases from V and 4 bases from J, with 25 bases in between. The CDR3 consists of 20 residues. The CDR3 here is CASSLALSSRSPARNQPQHF. The CDR3, as DNA: TGTGCCAGCAGCTTAGCGCTCTCATCTAGGAGCCCGGCGAGGAATCAGCCCCAGCATTTT. Filled out from reference TRBV7-8 and TRBJ1-5, the complete variable domain reads GAGVSQSPRYKVAKRGQDVALRCDPISGHVSLFWYQQALGQGPEFLTYFQNEAQLDKSGLPSDRFFAERPEGSVSTLKIQRTQQEDSAVYLCASSLALSSRSPARNQPQHFGDGTRLSIL.

This sequence joins TRBV5-1 and TRBJ2-2, with 8 bases lining up with TRBD1. Unmatched junction bases numbered 8, after V lost 4 bases and J lost 6 bases. The CDR3 is made up of 15 amino acids. Germline-derived CDR1 and CDR2 are SGHRS and YFSETQ. CDR3 coding DNA: TGCGCCAGCAGCACCGGGACAGGCCTATCCGGGGAGCTGTTTTTT. It specifies CASSTGTGLSGELFF.

The chain uses TRBV4-1 and TRBJ2-7, with 11 positions matching TRBD1. CDR3 length: 14 residues. Looked up from germline, CDR1 is MGHRA and CDR2 is YSYEKL. V lost 4 bases, J lost 3 bases, and 2 bases stayed unmatched. For the CDR3, the DNA is TGCGCCAGCAGCCGGACAGGGGGCCTCTACGAGCAGTACTTC. It yields the protein CASSRTGGLYEQYF.

The J gene is TRBJ1-6, the V gene TRBV4-3; D perhaps matches TRBD1 (6 bases). This CDR3 has 16 amino acids. In germline, CDR1 is LGHNA, CDR2 YSLEER. V gave up 0 bases and J gave up 5 bases, with 11 bases separating them. CDR3 sequence reads: CASSQDLGHNNSPLHF. The CDR3 DNA reads TGCGCCAGCAGCCAAGATTTGGGACACAATAATTCACCCCTCCACTTT.

The chain is built from TRBV13 and TRBJ2-7; TRBD2 might be the D (6 bases). CDR3 length: 15 residues. CDR1 and CDR2 (germline): PRHDT, FYEKMQ (reference sequence). Trimming took off 5 bases at V and 2 bases at J, with 16 bases between the two ends. CDR3 loop: CASSGGQEPTYEQYF. In nucleotides, the CDR3 is TGTGCCAGCAGCGGAGGGCAGGAACCCACCTACGAGCAGTACTTC. The full variable domain, rest sourced from reference TRBV13 and TRBJ2-7, is AAGVIQSPRHLIKEKRETATLKCYPIPRHDTVYWYQQGPGQDPQFLISFYEKMQSDKGSIPDRFSAQQFSDYHSELNMSSLELGDSALYFCASSGGQEPTYEQYFGPGTRLTVT.

This chain links TRBV19 with TRBJ2-1; D possibly corresponds to TRBD2 (6 bases). The V gene lost 3 bases and the J gene lost 0 bases, with 9 bases spanning the gap. Germline lookup yields CDR1 LNHDA and CDR2 SQIVND (reference sequence). This CDR3 contains 15 residues. CDR3 amino acids: CASSISGRSYNEQFF. The CDR3 region has the DNA TGTGCCAGTAGTATTAGCGGTCGCTCCTACAATGAGCAGTTCTTC. Combining the CDR3 with reference TRBV19 and TRBJ2-1 gives the whole variable domain DGGITQSPKYLFRKEGQNVTLSCEQNLNHDAMYWYRQDPGQGLRLIYYSQIVNDFQKGDIAEGYSVSREKKESFPLTVTSAQKNPTAFYLCASSISGRSYNEQFFGPGTRLTVL.

The V gene is TRBV21-1, the J gene TRBJ2-1; no check of the table's D call, TRBD1, against the DNA was made. TRBV21-1 counts as a pseudogene. The CDR3 sequence is 18 residues long. In nucleotides, the CDR3 is TGTGCCAGCAGCCCTCCGGCTGGGTCGCTTCTTACAGGCAATGAGCAGTTCTTC. Its translation is CASSPPAGSLLTGNEQFF.

The V gene is TRBV7-9, the J gene TRBJ1-1, with TRBD1 as a possible D gene (5 bases). This CDR3 is built from 15 residues. Germline CDR1 is SEHNR and CDR2 is FQNEAQ (reference sequence). Between the trimmed V and J ends, which lost 0 bases and 5 bases, there was a span of 13 bases. The CDR3 protein is CASSLAFQGGTEAFF. The CDR3 nucleotides read TGTGCCAGCAGCTTAGCTTTTCAGGGTGGGACTGAAGCTTTCTTT. The variable domain in full, with the rest retrieved from reference TRBV7-9 and TRBJ1-1, is DTGVSQNPRHKITKRGQNVTFRCDPISEHNRLYWYRQTLGQGPEFLTYFQNEAQLEKSRLLSDRFSAERPKGSFSTLEIQRTEQGDSAMYLCASSLAFQGGTEAFFGQGTRLTVV.

The V call is TRBV4-2, the J call TRBJ1-3, with TRBD1 as a possible D gene (5 bases). Germline V gene lookup returns CDR1 LGHNA and CDR2 YNFKEQ. The CDR3 sequence is 16 residues long. Trimming removed 4 bases from V and 0 bases from J, with 13 bases in between. CDR3 loop: CASSPGRDSSGNTIYF. As DNA, the CDR3 is TGTGCCAGCAGCCCCGGCAGGGATAGCTCTGGAAACACCATATATTTT.

The V gene is TRBV5-1, the J gene TRBJ2-4; D might be TRBD1 (5 bases). The CDR3 length is 16 residues. V was shortened by 4 bases and J by 0 bases, with 14 bases between the two germline ends. CDR1 is SGHRS and CDR2 is YFSETQ in the germline V gene. The CDR3 protein is CASSPLWGLAKNIQYF. CDR3 DNA sequence: TGCGCCAGCAGCCCGCTGTGGGGCTTAGCCAAAAACATTCAGTACTTC.

This chain joins TRBV6-1 and TRBJ2-5, with 9 bases matching TRBD1. Trimming took 3 bases from V and 11 from J; bases not matched to a gene: 10. CDR1 is MNHNS and CDR2 is SASEGT in the germline V gene. The CDR3 extends over 14 amino acids. The CDR3 is CASSEGTGYGEQYF. The CDR3 DNA sequence: TGTGCCAGCAGTGAGGGGACAGGGTATGGGGAGCAGTACTTC.

The rearrangement joins TRBV6-1 to TRBJ2-7; D is perhaps TRBD1 (6 bases). V was clipped by 4 bases and J by 0 bases, with 10 bases between them. CDR1 and CDR2 (germline): MNHNS, SASEGT. The CDR3 is 14 amino acids. The CDR3 DNA is TGTGCCAGCAGTGGCGACAGGTTCTCCTACGAGCAGTACTTC. This sequence encodes CASSGDRFSYEQYF.

The chain links TRBV10-3 to TRBJ1-1, with D hard to call. V was clipped by 11 bases and J by 3 bases, with 19 bases between them. CDR3 length equals 14 residues. Germline CDR1 ENHRY, CDR2 SYGVKD. Here the CDR3 reads CAATRSGPDTEAFF. CDR3 sequence (DNA): TGTGCCGCCACGCGTTCTGGGCCGGACACTGAAGCTTTCTTT.